The 7 T cell receptor beta chains in this list originate from one sample, sequenced in a study of response to subunit inactivated influenza vaccine. MiXCR, run by TCRdb on the RT-PCR reads, gives a single entry per CDR3 protein. The table has 710,000 or so distinct CDR3 sequences, about a sixth seen once. Sequenced material: PBMCs from blood, taken less than 13 days after vaccination. Receptors originate from a man in his forties or fifties who received an inactivated influenza vaccine.

The chain is built from TRBV7-7 and TRBJ2-5, with TRBD2 matching over 9 bases. V was clipped by 3 bases and J by 5 bases; unmatched bases: 7. This CDR3 has 15 residues. Germline-derived CDR1 and CDR2 are SSHAT and FNYEAQ (reference sequence). This chain's CDR3 is CASSLAPGLAETQYF. The CDR3 DNA sequence: TGTGCCAGCAGCTTGGCCCCGGGACTAGCCGAGACCCAGTACTTC.

This clonotype appeared a few times. V and J are TRBV6-1 and TRBJ2-3; tentative D call: TRBD2 (6 bases). Trimming removed 6 bases from V and 5 bases from J, with 18 bases in between. The CDR3 is made up of 15 amino acids. Germline CDR1 MNHNS, CDR2 SASEGT. The CDR3 here is CASRPITLGGDTQYF. CDR3 in DNA: TGTGCCAGCAGGCCTATAACGTTGGGGGGAGATACGCAGTATTTT.

This clonotype was counted between two and nine times. The chain uses TRBV27 and TRBJ2-1; 9 nucleotides line up with TRBD2. CDR1 is MNHEY and CDR2 is SMNVEV in the germline V gene (reference sequence). This CDR3 is 16 amino acids long. The trim removed 5 bases at V and 0 bases at J, leaving 5 bases unmatched. CDR3 loop: CASSIQRGDSYNEQFF. The CDR3 nucleotides are TGTGCCAGCAGTATCCAGCGGGGGGACTCCTACAATGAGCAGTTCTTC.

The chain has TRBV4-3 and TRBJ2-3; D remains ambiguous. Germline V gene lookup returns CDR1 LGHNA and CDR2 YSLEER. The V end lost 0 bases, the J end lost 4 bases, and 8 bases lay between the germline ends. The CDR3 spans 14 residues. The CDR3 region has the DNA TGCGCCAGCAGCCAAGATCTCTTGTCAGATACGCAGTATTTT. It translates to CASSQDLLSDTQYF.

This sequence joins TRBV10-1 and TRBJ2-6, with 11 bases that match TRBD2. This CDR3 has 16 residues. Germline CDR1 WNHNN, CDR2 SYGVQD (reference sequence). The ends lost 5 bases at V and 3 bases at J; junction bases unmatched: 3. The CDR3 DNA sequence: TGCGCCAGCAGTATGACTAGCGGGGTTGGGGCCAACGTCCTGACTTTC. Translation: CASSMTSGVGANVLTF.

The genes are TRBV30 and TRBJ1-2; TRBD1 agrees at 8 bases. Germline CDR1 GTSNPN, CDR2 SVGIG (reference sequence). The CDR3 consists of 11 residues. V was pared by 5 bases and J by 4 bases, with 0 bases of the junction left unmatched. Written as DNA, the CDR3 is TGTGCCTGGGACAGGGGCTATGGCTACACCTTC. Protein sequence: CAWDRGYGYTF.

V is TRBV5-1 and J is TRBJ2-1, with D perhaps matching TRBD2 (5 bases). V was trimmed by 4 bases and J by 0 bases, leaving 11 bases between them. The germline V gene encodes CDR1 SGHRS and CDR2 YFSETQ. The CDR3 runs 15 residues. CDR3 nucleotides: TGCGCCAGCAGCCCCGGGGTCCTCTCCTACAATGAGCAGTTCTTC. It encodes CASSPGVLSYNEQFF.